These 14 T cell receptor beta chains share one sample of origin, sequenced in a study of immune characteristics of hereditary and idiopathic chronic pancreatitis. Data came from immunoSEQ multiplex PCR; TCRdb stores just in-frame clones and leaves some out. The data show roughly 14,000 clones, 70% to 75% seen once. The pancreas tissue came from patients undergoing total pancreatectomy with islet autotransplantation. The sample taken for sequencing was pancreas tissue with hereditary chronic pancreatitis. The receptors were gathered from a human donor with chronic pancreatitis.

The chain is built from TRBV5-4 and TRBJ2-1; 12 nucleotides line up with TRBD2. The CDR3 runs 16 residues. The germline V gene encodes CDR1 SGHNT and CDR2 YYREEE (reference sequence). Trimming cost V 10 bases and J 7 bases; bases outside gene matches: 15. In DNA, the CDR3 is TGTGCCGTCGGGACTAGCGGGTTACGGAGTTTAAATGAGCAGTTCTTC. It is translated as CAVGTSGLRSLNEQFF.

Remarks on this clone: The germline gene is not matched at one end of the junction; a read error may be the cause. Other DNA sequences in the sample encode the same CDR3. CDR3 bases: TGTGCCTGGAGGGGCCTCGGGGACACCGGAGAGCTGTTTTTT. Its protein product is CAWRGLGDTGELFF. V gene TRBV30 combines with J gene TRBJ2-2, with D perhaps matching TRBD1 (6 bases). Germline CDR1 reads GTSNPN; CDR2 reads SVGIG (reference sequence). The CDR3 contains 14 residues.

The chain carries TRBV28 and TRBJ2-5, with D maybe TRBD1 (6 bases). Germline assignment: CDR1 MDHEN and CDR2 SYDVKM. Trimming took off 4 bases at V and 1 base at J, with 10 bases between the two ends. There are 14 residues in the CDR3. The CDR3 nucleotides are TGTGCCAGCAGTTCCCAAGGGGGCCAAGAGACCCAGTACTTC. Amino acid sequence: CASSSQGGQETQYF.

The J gene is TRBJ2-3, the V gene TRBV29-1; 12 bases are a match to TRBD2. The junction had 9 bases not matched to a gene; V was cut back by 4 bases and J by 4 bases. This CDR3 contains 16 residues. The germline V gene has CDR1 SQVTM and CDR2 ANQGSEA. CDR3 DNA sequence: TGCAGCGTTGGGCCGACTAGCGGGAGAGGAGCAGATACGCAGTATTTT. This sequence encodes CSVGPTSGRGADTQYF.

The gene calls are TRBV2 and TRBJ1-2, with a possible D match to TRBD1 (5 bases). V lost 1 base and J lost 7, with 7 bases in between. The V gene's germline CDR1 is SNHLY and CDR2 FYNNEI. This CDR3 comprises 12 residues. CDR3 in amino acids: CASSEGRVGYTF. CDR3 sequence (DNA): TGTGCCAGCAGTGAAGGCAGGGTTGGCTACACCTTC.

The J gene is TRBJ1-2, the V gene TRBV6-5; tentative D call: TRBD1 (5 bases). The germline V gene encodes CDR1 MNHEY and CDR2 SVGAGI. V shed 4 bases and J shed 7 bases, with 22 bases lying between them. The CDR3 consists of 16 residues. In DNA form, the CDR3 reads TGTGCCAGCAGTTCCGGGACCTCTAGGGCAACTGGTGGCTACACCTTC. This gives the protein CASSSGTSRATGGYTF.

This sequence joins TRBV21-1 and TRBJ2-7. TRBV21-1 is a documented pseudogene. The CDR3 consists of 16 residues. The CDR3 here is CASSKKDGGPGYEQYF. In nucleotides, the CDR3 is TGTGCCAGCAGCAAAAAAGATGGGGGACCTGGGTACGAGCAGTACTTC.

This sequence joins TRBV5-1 and TRBJ2-7; D may be TRBD1 or TRBD2 (5 bases each). V was pared by 4 bases and J by 7 bases, with 15 bases between. CDR1 SGHRS and CDR2 YFSETQ come from the germline V gene. This CDR3 comprises 13 residues. The CDR3 coding sequence is TGCGCCAGCAGCCTCGCCGGGACCCTGGAGCAGTACTTC. Amino acid sequence: CASSLAGTLEQYF. Combining the CDR3 with reference TRBV5-1 and TRBJ2-7 gives the whole variable domain KAGVTQTPRYLIKTRGQQVTLSCSPISGHRSVSWYQQTPGQGLQFLFEYFSETQRNKGNFPGRFSGRQFSNSRSEMNVSTLELGDSALYLCASSLAGTLEQYFGPGTRLTVT.

The chain has TRBV18 and TRBJ2-5; D is unresolved. The CDR3 has 13 amino acids. Trimming removed 3 bases from V and 2 bases from J, with 7 bases in between. CDR1 is KGHSH and CDR2 is LQKENI in the germline V gene. CDR3 sequence reads: CASSPGLQETQYF. Written as DNA, the CDR3 is TGTGCCAGCTCACCCGGATTACAAGAGACCCAGTACTTC.

The chain combines TRBV5-1 with TRBJ1-1, with TRBD1 as a possible D gene (6 bases). Between the trimmed V and J ends, which lost 2 bases and 1 base, there was a span of 9 bases. This CDR3 is built from 14 residues. Per the germline V gene, CDR1 is SGHRS and CDR2 is YFSETQ. The CDR3 coding sequence is TGCGCCAGCAGCTTCCAGGGGCAGAACACTGAAGCTTTCTTT. It encodes CASSFQGQNTEAFF.

The V gene is TRBV4-2, the J gene TRBJ1-1; TRBD1 is a possible D gene (5 bases). The CDR3 totals 14 residues. The V and J ends lost 0 bases and 5 bases respectively, with 10 bases between them. Germline lookup yields CDR1 LGHNA and CDR2 YNFKEQ. DNA for the CDR3: TGTGCCAGCAGCCAAGAGGGGCAGGGAACTGAAGCTTTCTTT. It encodes CASSQEGQGTEAFF.

The V call is TRBV5-1, the J call TRBJ2-7; 8 nucleotides match TRBD2. This CDR3 comprises 15 residues. From germline, CDR1 is SGHRS and CDR2 YFSETQ. The V gene end was trimmed by 0 bases and the J gene end by 2 bases; junction bases not matched to a gene: 4. Here the CDR3 DNA reads TGCGCCAGCAGCTTGGGGCTAGCGGGTACCTACGAGCAGTACTTC. This encodes CASSLGLAGTYEQYF.

The J gene is TRBJ1-3, the V gene TRBV6-5, with D tentatively TRBD1 (6 bases). V lost 4 bases and J lost 5, with 9 bases in between. CDR1 and CDR2 (germline): MNHEY, SVGAGI. The CDR3 covers 13 residues. The DNA for the CDR3 is TGTGCCAGCAGTTCGGACAGTAGAAACACCATATATTTT. Its translation: CASSSDSRNTIYF.

The rearrangement joins TRBV7-9 to TRBJ2-7; 9 bases align to TRBD2. V shed 2 bases and J 5 bases; nucleotides not matched to a gene: 13. The CDR3 totals 17 residues. CDR1 and CDR2 (germline): SEHNR, FQNEAQ (reference sequence). The CDR3 region is CASSLLSLREGPNEQYF. The CDR3 bases are TGTGCCAGCAGCTTATTATCTTTGCGGGAGGGCCCGAACGAGCAGTACTTC.